The next 20 T cell receptor beta chains were all read from a single sample in a study of neoadjuvant nivolumab and ipilimumab in lung cancer. Clones were sequenced by immunoSEQ multiplex PCR, and TCRdb holds only the in-frame ones, with some missing. The data hold roughly 14,000 clones, with 55% to 70% observed a single time. The specimen comprised peripheral blood, sampled after neoadjuvant nivolumab, alone or with ipilimumab, at or shortly before surgery. These receptors were obtained from an adult with non-small cell lung cancer.

The gene calls are TRBV18 and TRBJ1-5; no reliable D call. From germline, CDR1 is KGHSH and CDR2 LQKENI. This CDR3 region has 15 residues. The V end lost 3 bases, the J end lost 0 bases, and 9 bases lay between the germline ends. The CDR3 DNA is TGTGCCAGCTCACCCCGGACTTATAGCAATCAGCCCCAGCATTTT. It specifies CASSPRTYSNQPQHF.

The rearrangement uses TRBV2 and TRBJ1-1; no reliable D call. There are 13 residues in the CDR3. Trimming pared 6 bases from V and 11 bases from J, leaving 19 bases between. From germline, CDR1 is SNHLY and CDR2 FYNNEI. CDR3 sequence reads: CASRLRGSQEAFF. The CDR3 DNA sequence: TGTGCCAGCAGACTACGGGGATCTCAGGAGGCTTTCTTT.

The CDR3 region is CASSLNGPTASYEQYF. In DNA, the CDR3 is TGTGCCAGCAGCTTAAATGGACCCACAGCCTCCTACGAGCAGTACTTC. The rearrangement joins TRBV7-3 to TRBJ2-7; D gene ambiguous. The CDR3 has 16 amino acids. The ends were cut back, 1 base at V and 0 bases at J, with 13 bases in the middle. Germline V gene data show CDR1 as SGHTA and CDR2 as FQGTGA.

The chain couples TRBV7-2 to TRBJ2-5, with a possible D match to TRBD2 (7 bases). CDR3 length: 17 residues. Germline-derived CDR1 and CDR2 are SGHTA and FQGNSA. The ends were cut back, 5 bases at V and 5 bases at J, with 24 bases in the middle. The CDR3 DNA sequence: TGTGCCAGCAGCCCCTCCGAGGTCCAAAGGGGGGGGGAGACCCAGTACTTC. Translating it yields CASSPSEVQRGGETQYF.

V gene TRBV7-6 combines with J gene TRBJ2-3; 11 bases map to TRBD2. Germline CDR1 SGHVS, CDR2 FNYEAQ. V shed 4 bases and J 2 bases; nucleotides not matched to a gene: 8. The CDR3 loop spans 17 amino acids. The CDR3 DNA is TGTGCCAGCAGCTCGTCCCCGGGACTAGCGGACACAGATACGCAGTATTTT. It specifies CASSSSPGLADTDTQYF.

This clone was found a few times. J is TRBJ1-2 and V is TRBV30; D unresolved. Germline loops: CDR1 GTSNPN, CDR2 SVGIG (reference sequence). The CDR3 loop spans 12 amino acids. Trimming took off 3 bases at V and 5 bases at J, with 10 bases between the two ends. CDR3 region: CAWSSVWYGYTF. The CDR3 DNA reads TGTGCCTGGAGCAGTGTATGGTATGGCTACACCTTC.

The CDR3 is CASSFQGEGTEAFF. Here the CDR3 DNA reads TGTGCCAGCAGCTTTCAGGGCGAGGGCACTGAAGCTTTCTTT. This chain connects TRBV7-2 to TRBJ1-1; D is possibly TRBD1 (5 bases). This CDR3 is 14 amino acids long. Between the trimmed V and J ends, which lost 3 bases and 4 bases, there was a span of 12 bases. Germline CDR1 and CDR2: SGHTA and FQGNSA. Complete variable domain (other parts from reference TRBV7-2 and TRBJ1-1): GAGVSQSPSNKVTEKGKDVELRCDPISGHTALYWYRQSLGQGLEFLIYFQGNSAPDKSGLPSDRFSAERTGGSVSTLTIQRTQQEDSAVYLCASSFQGEGTEAFFGQGTRLTVV.

The V call is TRBV5-6, the J call TRBJ1-1; possibly TRBD1 for D (5 bases). Germline V gives CDR1 SGHDT, CDR2 YYEEEE. Trimming shortened V by 5 bases and J by 5 bases, and 13 bases separated the two germline ends. This CDR3 comprises 13 residues. In DNA, the CDR3 is TGTGCCAGCAGGAGGACAATTAAGACTGAAGCTTTCTTT. The encoded protein is CASRRTIKTEAFF. Looking up the rest from reference TRBV5-6 and TRBJ1-1 gives the full variable domain: DAGVTQSPTHLIKTRGQQVTLRCSPKSGHDTVSWYQQALGQGPQFIFQYYEEEERQRGNFPDRFSGHQFPNYSSELNVNALLLGDSALYLCASRRTIKTEAFFGQGTRLTVV.

The genes are TRBV11-2 and TRBJ1-2; the match to TRBD1 covers 9 bases. J lost 7 bases, V lost 5 bases, and 5 bases had no gene match. Germline values: CDR1 SGHAT, CDR2 FQNNGV. This CDR3 is built from 13 residues. The CDR3 is CASSEQGQGGYTF. CDR3 nucleotide sequence: TGTGCCAGCAGCGAGCAGGGACAGGGTGGCTACACCTTC.

V is TRBV10-2 and J is TRBJ2-7, with D perhaps TRBD1 (6 bases). The CDR3 extends over 16 amino acids. Trimming pared 6 bases from V and 3 bases from J, leaving 21 bases between. The germline V gene has CDR1 WSHSY and CDR2 SAAADI. CDR3 DNA sequence: TGCGCCAGCAGAACAGGGTTTGGAGGAGTGGACTACGAGCAGTACTTC. Its translation: CASRTGFGGVDYEQYF.

In the case of this clone: The junction shows a germline mismatch at one end, possibly a read error. The CDR3 DNA sequence: TGTGCCAGCAGCGCGCCGGGACAGGGGGCCTCTTCTCTCTTT. Encoded protein: CASSAPGQGASSLF. V usage is TRBV7-9 and J usage is TRBJ1-1, with 12 bases aligning to TRBD1. Looked up from germline, CDR1 is SEHNR and CDR2 is FQNEAQ (reference sequence). The CDR3 length is 14 residues.

The rearrangement uses TRBV5-1 and TRBJ1-2; TRBD1 agrees at 8 bases. Germline lookup yields CDR1 SGHRS and CDR2 YFSETQ. With 2 bases clipped from V and 3 bases from J, the junction kept 3 bases outside the gene matches. The CDR3 is 14 amino acids. The CDR3 loop reads CASSLTTGDYGYTF. CDR3 in DNA: TGCGCCAGCAGCTTAACGACAGGGGACTATGGCTACACCTTC.

This clone has ten or more counts. This chain uses TRBV13 with TRBJ2-6; 8 positions agree with TRBD1. This CDR3 spans 18 amino acids. Per the germline V gene, CDR1 is PRHDT and CDR2 is FYEKMQ (reference sequence). V gave up 5 bases and J gave up 4 bases; unmatched junction bases: 13. The CDR3 DNA sequence: TGTGCCAGCAGCCGCGGACAGGGCGTAACAGGGGGGGCCAACGTCCTGACTTTC. Translating gives CASSRGQGVTGGANVLTF. Filled out from reference TRBV13 and TRBJ2-6, the complete variable domain reads AAGVIQSPRHLIKEKRETATLKCYPIPRHDTVYWYQQGPGQDPQFLISFYEKMQSDKGSIPDRFSAQQFSDYHSELNMSSLELGDSALYFCASSRGQGVTGGANVLTFGAGSRLTVL.

The V call is TRBV7-9, the J call TRBJ1-2; TRBD1 aligns across 9 bases. This CDR3 is built from 15 residues. Trimming at V came to 2 bases and at J to 1 base, leaving 2 bases not matched to a gene. The germline CDR1 and CDR2 sequences are SEHNR and FQNEAQ (reference sequence). The DNA for the CDR3 is TGTGCCAGCAGCTTACCGGGACAGGGTAACTATGGCTACACCTTC. It encodes CASSLPGQGNYGYTF.

The chain recombines TRBV7-3 with TRBJ2-6; a possible D gene is TRBD1 (6 bases). The length of the CDR3 is 15 residues. Germline V lookup: CDR1 SGHTA, CDR2 FQGTGA. The ends were cut back, 3 bases at V and 2 bases at J, with 8 bases in the middle. The DNA for the CDR3 is TGTGCCAGCAGCTTTACAGGGCCTGGGGCCAACGTCCTGACTTTC. Residues: CASSFTGPGANVLTF.

The genes are TRBV4-3 and TRBJ1-2, with 9 bases identical to TRBD1. V dropped 3 bases and J dropped 8; count of bases not matched to a gene: 7. Germline V gene lookup returns CDR1 LGHNA and CDR2 YSLEER. The CDR3 sequence is 14 residues long. This chain's CDR3 is CASSHHTGGRGYTF. In nucleotides, the CDR3 is TGCGCCAGCAGCCATCACACAGGGGGCCGGGGCTACACCTTC.

This chain connects TRBV30 to TRBJ2-3; TRBD2 agrees at 7 bases. Unmatched junction bases numbered 11, after V lost 2 bases and J lost 0 bases. The V gene's germline CDR1 is GTSNPN and CDR2 SVGIG (reference sequence). CDR3 size: 17 residues. The CDR3 nucleotides read TGTGCCTGGAGTCCTTCTCTTGGTAGCGGGAGCACAGATACGCAGTATTTT. Amino acid sequence: CAWSPSLGSGSTDTQYF.

The CDR3: CASSPGLAGSEQFF. In DNA, the CDR3 is TGTGCCAGCAGCCCCGGACTAGCGGGATCTGAGCAGTTCTTC. This chain joins TRBV7-3 and TRBJ2-1; 12 positions match TRBD2. The trim removed 5 bases at V and 9 bases at J, leaving 5 bases unmatched. Germline CDR1 is SGHTA and CDR2 is FQGTGA. The CDR3 contains 14 residues.

This clone was observed a few times. The V gene is TRBV7-3, the J gene TRBJ1-2; 7 bases agree with TRBD1. This CDR3 contains 14 residues. CDR1 is SGHTA and CDR2 is FQGTGA in the germline V gene. The trim removed 5 bases at V and 4 bases at J, leaving 7 bases unmatched. The CDR3 reads CASSATGRGYGYTF. The CDR3 nucleotides are TGTGCCAGCAGCGCGACAGGGAGGGGCTATGGCTACACCTTC. The whole variable domain, remainder taken from reference TRBV7-3 and TRBJ1-2, is GAGVSQTPSNKVTEKGKYVELRCDPISGHTALYWYRQSLGQGPEFLIYFQGTGAADDSGLPNDRFFAVRPEGSVSTLKIQRTERGDSAVYLCASSATGRGYGYTFGSGTRLTVV.

The chain joins TRBV4-3 to TRBJ1-5; D is ambiguous. V lost 1 base and J lost 7, with 5 bases in between. Germline V gene sequence: CDR1 LGHNA, CDR2 YSLEER. The CDR3 extends over 12 amino acids. This CDR3 reads CASSQGGQPQHF. The DNA for the CDR3 is TGCGCCAGCAGCCAAGGAGGACAGCCCCAGCATTTT.